The T cell receptor beta chain described here comes from a study of blood T cells in healthy people across ages. It was with a sample-barcoded 5' primer and a J-beta primer mix that a second PCR of about 7 to 12 cycles was run. MiXCR, run by TCRdb on the 5' RACE reads, gives a single entry per CDR3 protein. The repertoire holds roughly 1,000,000 distinct CDR3 sequences, around 25% seen once, with 0.75% in the top ten. This clonotype was counted between two and nine times. The CDR3 is 16 amino acids. The germline CDR1 and CDR2 sequences are MNHNY and SVGAGI (reference sequence). Trimming at V came to 4 bases and at J to 0 bases, leaving 5 bases not matched to a gene. Caucasian individuals from Russia who were healthy and aged 6 to 90 acted as donors. These data are also associated with another study on T cells of mothers and their children. That source adds: Material was donated by three healthy Caucasian mothers and their six children. Several million TCR beta reads per child versus over 9 million per mother. The authors found no persistent microchimeric T cell clones.

The rearrangement uses TRBV6-6 and TRBJ2-3, with 9 bases that match TRBD1. Input material: blood. This receptor was taken from a girl aged 2-9 years in good health. The CDR3 loop reads CASSSGTGTSTDTQYF. DNA for the CDR3: TGTGCCAGCAGTTCCGGGACAGGGACTAGCACAGATACGCAGTATTTT.